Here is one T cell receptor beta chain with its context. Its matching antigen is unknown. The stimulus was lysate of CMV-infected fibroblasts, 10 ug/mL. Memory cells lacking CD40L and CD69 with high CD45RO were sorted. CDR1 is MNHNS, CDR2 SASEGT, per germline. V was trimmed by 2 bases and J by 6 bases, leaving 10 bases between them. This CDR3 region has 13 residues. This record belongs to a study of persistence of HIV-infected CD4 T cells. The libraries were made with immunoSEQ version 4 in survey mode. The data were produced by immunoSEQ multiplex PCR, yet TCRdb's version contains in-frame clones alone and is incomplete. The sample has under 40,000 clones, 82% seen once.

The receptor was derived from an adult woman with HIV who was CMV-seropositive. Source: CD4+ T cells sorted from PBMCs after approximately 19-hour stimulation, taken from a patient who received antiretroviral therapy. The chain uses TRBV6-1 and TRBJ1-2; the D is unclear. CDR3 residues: CASSEILRDGYTF. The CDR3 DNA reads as TGTGCCAGCAGTGAAATTTTACGGGATGGCTACACCTTC.